This T cell receptor (beta chain) was observed in a study of CD8 T cells in ankylosing spondylitis. Regarding the study as a whole: Past studies reported some motif variants in reactive arthritis synovial fluid and blood. A motif in TCR beta, a set of seven to nine highly homologous variants, appeared characteristic of ankylosing spondylitis blood. Disease-linked clones bore a CD8+ phenotype and were relatively rare in peripheral blood. According to the report, clones linked to the disease were significantly enriched in matched synovial fluid samples taken from ankylosing spondylitis patients.

The CDR3 is 18 amino acids. Germline values: CDR1 DFQATT, CDR2 SNEGSKA (reference sequence). The ends lost 6 bases at V and 8 bases at J; junction bases unmatched: 24. For this clonotype: What it recognizes is unknown.

Quantitative 5'-RACE was performed with molecular barcodes, and it yielded the TCR beta libraries. TCRdb recomputed calls from the 5' RACE reads with MiXCR, one row per CDR3 protein. Of hundreds of thousands of distinct CDR3 sequences in the sample, roughly 26% were seen once. The sample was blood, either unsorted or a sorted T cell fraction (not recorded which). V and J are TRBV20-1 and TRBJ2-3, with 9 bases identical to TRBD2. The receptor was derived from a male donor with ankylosing spondylitis. The CDR3 spells CSAPDSGPSGMAAGTQYF. CDR3 DNA: TGCAGTGCCCCCGACAGCGGACCTAGCGGGATGGCGGCGGGTACGCAGTATTTT.